The 8 T cell receptor beta chains reported below all come from one sample, sequenced in a study of technical replicates of blood from several donors (dated by TCRdb to between 2016 and 2019). Library construction relied on the immunoSEQ multiplex PCR assay. Sourced from immuneACCESS, this table was stored by TCRdb with only in-frame sequences that have V and J called. A share of the clones is absent; for the studies checked, an unresolved V gene accounts for under half, and the remainder has no known explanation. Recorded for this sample are some 69,000 clones; roughly 88% of them occurred a single time. Roughly 4.5% of the sample lies in the top ten. The sequenced sample consisted of PBMCs. These receptors all come from a human donor in good health. Some clones in this sample may be carry-over from other donors' samples.

V is TRBV5-8 and J is TRBJ2-5; 8 bases are a match to TRBD1. This CDR3 contains 18 residues. Losses at the gene ends were 0 bases for V and 0 bases for J; bases not matched to a gene: 10. Germline assignment: CDR1 SGHTS and CDR2 YDEGEE. This CDR3 reads CASSLVWGQVLYQETQYF. CDR3 sequence (DNA): TGTGCCAGCAGCTTGGTCTGGGGACAGGTTCTGTACCAAGAGACCCAGTACTTC.

The chain uses TRBV7-3 and TRBJ2-1; unclear D gene. The CDR3 loop spans 12 amino acids. From germline, CDR1 is SGHTA and CDR2 FQGTGA. Trimming stripped 2 bases from V and 8 bases from J, with 7 bases between. CDR3: CASSLLGDEQFF. CDR3 sequence (DNA): TGTGCCAGCAGCTTACTAGGAGATGAGCAGTTCTTC.

This chain joins TRBV7-2 and TRBJ2-7; 7 bases are a match to TRBD2. The CDR3 is 15 amino acids. Germline V gene sequence: CDR1 SGHTA, CDR2 FQGNSA. With V trimmed by 5 bases and J by 6 bases, 13 bases remained unmatched. This CDR3 reads CASSRAIAGQGEQYF. CDR3 DNA: TGTGCCAGCAGCCGTGCGATAGCGGGTCAAGGCGAGCAGTACTTC.

The chain has TRBV13 and TRBJ2-7; D may be TRBD2 (5 bases). Trimming removed 6 bases at V and 0 bases at J, with 9 bases between. In germline, CDR1 is PRHDT, CDR2 FYEKMQ (reference sequence). The CDR3 is made up of 13 amino acids. CDR3 DNA sequence: TGTGCCAGCAGGCCAACTAGCTCCTACGAGCAGTACTTC. This sequence encodes CASRPTSSYEQYF. The full variable domain, with the rest looked up from reference TRBV13 and TRBJ2-7, is AAGVIQSPRHLIKEKRETATLKCYPIPRHDTVYWYQQGPGQDPQFLISFYEKMQSDKGSIPDRFSAQQFSDYHSELNMSSLELGDSALYFCASRPTSSYEQYFGPGTRLTVT.

J is TRBJ2-2 and V is TRBV6-5; TRBD1 is a possible D gene (6 bases). This CDR3 has 15 amino acids. Trimming shortened V by 0 bases and J by 1 base, and 6 bases separated the two germline ends. CDR1 and CDR2 (germline): MNHEY, SVGAGI. This CDR3 is CASSYSGQNTGELFF. In nucleotides, the CDR3 is TGTGCCAGCAGTTACTCGGGACAGAACACCGGGGAGCTGTTTTTT.

The gene calls are TRBV27 and TRBJ1-4, with a possible D match to TRBD1 (6 bases). Germline CDR1 and CDR2: MNHEY and SMNVEV (reference sequence). Between the trimmed V and J ends, which lost 3 bases and 5 bases, there was a span of 10 bases. The CDR3 totals 14 residues. CDR3 nucleotide sequence: TGTGCCAGCAGTTTCAGGACAGCGAATGAAAAACTGTTTTTT. Protein sequence: CASSFRTANEKLFF.

The chain is built from TRBV2 and TRBJ2-2; 12 bases fit TRBD2. CDR3 length equals 14 residues. The trim removed 6 bases at V and 5 bases at J, leaving 1 base unmatched. CDR1 is SNHLY, CDR2 FYNNEI, per germline. The CDR3: CASRLAGGTGELFF. In DNA, the CDR3 is TGTGCCAGCAGGCTAGCGGGGGGGACCGGGGAGCTGTTTTTT.

V gene TRBV10-3 combines with J gene TRBJ2-7; 7 nucleotides line up with TRBD2. The CDR3 spans 13 residues. V dropped 10 bases and J dropped 2; count of bases not matched to a gene: 8. In germline, CDR1 is ENHRY, CDR2 SYGVKD. In nucleotides, the CDR3 is TGTGCCAGTGGGGCTAGCGGCACCTACGAGCAGTACTTC. It codes for CASGASGTYEQYF.